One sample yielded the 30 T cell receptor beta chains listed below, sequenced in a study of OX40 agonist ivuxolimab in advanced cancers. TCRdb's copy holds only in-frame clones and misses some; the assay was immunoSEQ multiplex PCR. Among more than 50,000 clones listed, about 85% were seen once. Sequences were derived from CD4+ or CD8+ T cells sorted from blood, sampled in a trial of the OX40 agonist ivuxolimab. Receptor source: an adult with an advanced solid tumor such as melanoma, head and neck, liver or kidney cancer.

The CDR3 DNA reads as TGTGCCACCAGCAGAGATAGGTCTCAAGAGACCCAGTACTTC. Protein sequence: CATSRDRSQETQYF. V is TRBV15 and J is TRBJ2-5, with D uncertain. V was cut by 0 bases and J by 2 bases, with 7 bases left in between. The CDR3 runs 14 residues. The V gene's germline CDR1 is LNHNV and CDR2 YYDKDF (reference sequence).

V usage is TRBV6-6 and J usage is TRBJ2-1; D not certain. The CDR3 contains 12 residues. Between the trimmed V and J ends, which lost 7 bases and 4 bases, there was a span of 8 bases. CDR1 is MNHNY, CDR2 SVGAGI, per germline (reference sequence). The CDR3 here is CASKSRYNEQFF. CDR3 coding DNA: TGTGCCAGCAAAAGTCGTTACAATGAGCAGTTCTTC.

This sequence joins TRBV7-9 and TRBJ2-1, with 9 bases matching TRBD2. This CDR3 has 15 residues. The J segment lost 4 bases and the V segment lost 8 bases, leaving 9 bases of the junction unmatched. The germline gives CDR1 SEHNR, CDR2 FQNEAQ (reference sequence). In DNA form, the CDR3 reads TGTGCCAGCTGCGTTGGTGCGGGAGGGTACAATGAGCAGTTCTTC. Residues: CASCVGAGGYNEQFF.

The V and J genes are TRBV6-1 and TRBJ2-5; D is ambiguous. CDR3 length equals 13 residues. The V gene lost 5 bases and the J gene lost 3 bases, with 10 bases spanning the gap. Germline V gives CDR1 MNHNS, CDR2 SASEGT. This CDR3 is CASSRTSEETQYF. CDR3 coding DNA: TGTGCCAGCAGTAGGACGTCTGAAGAGACCCAGTACTTC.

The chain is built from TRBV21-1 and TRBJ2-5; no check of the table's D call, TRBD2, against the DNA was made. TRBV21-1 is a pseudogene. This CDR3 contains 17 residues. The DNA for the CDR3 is TGTGCCAGCAGCCTCGTTGGGGGCGGGGGCGTTTCAGGGACCCAGTACTTC. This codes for CASSLVGGGGVSGTQYF.

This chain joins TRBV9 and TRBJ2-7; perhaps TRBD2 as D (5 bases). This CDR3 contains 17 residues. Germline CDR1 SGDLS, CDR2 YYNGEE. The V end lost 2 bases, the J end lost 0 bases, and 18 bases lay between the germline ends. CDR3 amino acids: CASSVDNVTKRSYEQYF. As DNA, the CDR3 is TGTGCCAGCAGCGTCGATAATGTGACTAAACGCTCCTACGAGCAGTACTTC.

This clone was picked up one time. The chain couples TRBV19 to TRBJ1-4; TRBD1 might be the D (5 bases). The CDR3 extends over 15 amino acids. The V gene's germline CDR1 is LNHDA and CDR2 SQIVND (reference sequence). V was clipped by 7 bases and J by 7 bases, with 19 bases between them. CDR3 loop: CASTRVPQGSEKLFF. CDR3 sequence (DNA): TGTGCCAGTACCCGGGTACCCCAGGGCAGTGAAAAACTGTTTTTT.

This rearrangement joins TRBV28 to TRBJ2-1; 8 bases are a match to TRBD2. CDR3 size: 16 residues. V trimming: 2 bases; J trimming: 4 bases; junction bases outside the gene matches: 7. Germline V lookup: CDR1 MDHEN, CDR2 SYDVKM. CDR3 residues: CASSLPAGGNYNEQFF. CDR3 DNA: TGTGCCAGCAGTTTACCTGCGGGGGGCAATTACAATGAGCAGTTCTTC.

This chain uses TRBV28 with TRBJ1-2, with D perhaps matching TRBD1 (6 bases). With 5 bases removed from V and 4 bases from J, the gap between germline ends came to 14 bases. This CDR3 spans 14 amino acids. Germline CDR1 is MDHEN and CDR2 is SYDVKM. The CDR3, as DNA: TGTGCCAGCAGTCCCGTCTCCAGGGGCTATGGCTACACCTTC. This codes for CASSPVSRGYGYTF.

The CDR3 here is CAERGYGYTF. CDR3 in DNA: TGTGCCGAACGGGGTTATGGCTACACCTTC. The chain combines TRBV9 with TRBJ1-2; D gene ambiguous. The germline gives CDR1 SGDLS, CDR2 YYNGEE. V dropped 10 bases and J dropped 5 bases, with 9 bases sitting between them. The CDR3 consists of 10 residues.

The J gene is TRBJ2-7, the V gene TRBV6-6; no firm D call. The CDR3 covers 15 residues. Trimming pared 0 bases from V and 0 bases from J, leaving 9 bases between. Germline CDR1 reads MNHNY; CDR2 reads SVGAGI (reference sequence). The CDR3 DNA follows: TGTGCCAGCAGTTACTCTCCAGGAAGCTCCTACGAGCAGTACTTC. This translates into CASSYSPGSSYEQYF.

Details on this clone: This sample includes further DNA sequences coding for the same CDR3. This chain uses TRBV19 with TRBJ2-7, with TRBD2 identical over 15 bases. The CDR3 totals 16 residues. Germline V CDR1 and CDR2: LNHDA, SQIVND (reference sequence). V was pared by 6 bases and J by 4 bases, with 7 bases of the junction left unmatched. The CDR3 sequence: CASSLTGTSGRYEQYF. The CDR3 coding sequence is TGTGCCAGTAGCCTGACCGGGACTAGCGGGAGGTACGAGCAGTACTTC.

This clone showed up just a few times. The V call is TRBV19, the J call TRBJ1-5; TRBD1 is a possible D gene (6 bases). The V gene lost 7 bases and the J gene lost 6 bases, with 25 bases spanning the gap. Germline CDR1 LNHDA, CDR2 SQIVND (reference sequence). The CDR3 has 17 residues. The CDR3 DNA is TGTGCCAGTACATCACATGGGGCAGGGGCCGCAGGTCAGCCCCAGCATTTT. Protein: CASTSHGAGAAGQPQHF.

CDR3 bases: TGTGCCAGCAAAACGGGAGCTTCCTACGAGCAGTACTTC. Residues: CASKTGASYEQYF. The chain employs TRBV28 and TRBJ2-7; tentative D call: TRBD2 (6 bases). The germline V gene encodes CDR1 MDHEN and CDR2 SYDVKM. This CDR3 is built from 13 residues. Trimming cost V 7 bases and J 1 base, with 11 bases left between them.

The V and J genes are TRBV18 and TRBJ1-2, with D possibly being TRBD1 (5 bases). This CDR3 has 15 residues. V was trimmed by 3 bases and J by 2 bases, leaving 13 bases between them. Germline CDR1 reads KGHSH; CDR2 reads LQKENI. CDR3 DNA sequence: TGTGCCAGCTCACCGGGGGGAACAACGAACTATGGCTACACCTTC. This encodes CASSPGGTTNYGYTF.

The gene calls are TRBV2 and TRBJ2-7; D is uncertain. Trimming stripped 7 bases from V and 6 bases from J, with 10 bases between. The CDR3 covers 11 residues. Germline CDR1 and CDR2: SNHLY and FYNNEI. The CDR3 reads CASKELSEQYF. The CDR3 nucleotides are TGTGCCAGCAAGGAGCTCAGCGAGCAGTACTTC.

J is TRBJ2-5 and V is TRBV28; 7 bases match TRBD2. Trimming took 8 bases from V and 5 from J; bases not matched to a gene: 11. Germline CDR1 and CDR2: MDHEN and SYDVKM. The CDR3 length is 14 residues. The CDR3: CASGVGGGGETQYF. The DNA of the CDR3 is TGTGCCAGCGGCGTGGGCGGGGGAGGGGAGACCCAGTACTTC.

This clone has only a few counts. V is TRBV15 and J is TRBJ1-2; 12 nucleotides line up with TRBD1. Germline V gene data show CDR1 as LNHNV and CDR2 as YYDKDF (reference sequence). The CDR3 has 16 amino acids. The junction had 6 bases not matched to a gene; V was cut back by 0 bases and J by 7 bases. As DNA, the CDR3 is TGTGCCACCAGCAGAGAGGGGACAGGGGGCGTTGGTGGCTACACCTTC. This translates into CATSREGTGGVGGYTF.

The CDR3 nucleotides are TGTGCCAGCAGTTCACGGGACAGGGGATACGAGCAGTACTTC. Its protein is CASSSRDRGYEQYF. The chain has TRBV6-1 and TRBJ2-7; 10 bases fit TRBD1. CDR3 size: 14 residues. Germline values: CDR1 MNHNS, CDR2 SASEGT. The ends lost 5 bases at V and 4 bases at J; junction bases unmatched: 5.

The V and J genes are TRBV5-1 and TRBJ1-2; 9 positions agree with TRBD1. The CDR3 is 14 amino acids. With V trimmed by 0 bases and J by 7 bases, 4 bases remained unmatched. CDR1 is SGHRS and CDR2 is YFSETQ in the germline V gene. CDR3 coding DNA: TGCGCCAGCAGCTTGGCCCCGGGACAGGGTGGCTACACCTTC. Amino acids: CASSLAPGQGGYTF.

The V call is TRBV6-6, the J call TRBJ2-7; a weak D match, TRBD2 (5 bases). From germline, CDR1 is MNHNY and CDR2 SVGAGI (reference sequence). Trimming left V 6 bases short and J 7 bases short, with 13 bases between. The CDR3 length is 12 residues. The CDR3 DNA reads TGTGCCAGCAGGGCGGACTTAAAAGAGCAGTACTTC. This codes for CASRADLKEQYF.

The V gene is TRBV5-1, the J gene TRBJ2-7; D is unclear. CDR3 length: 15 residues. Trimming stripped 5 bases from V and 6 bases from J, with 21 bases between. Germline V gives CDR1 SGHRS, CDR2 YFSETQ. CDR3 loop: CASRVTEASNTEQYF. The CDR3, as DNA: TGCGCCAGCAGGGTGACTGAGGCCAGCAATACCGAGCAGTACTTC.

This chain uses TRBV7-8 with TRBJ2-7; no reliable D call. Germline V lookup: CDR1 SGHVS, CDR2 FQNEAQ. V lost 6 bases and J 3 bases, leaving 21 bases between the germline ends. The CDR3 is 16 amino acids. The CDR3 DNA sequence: TGTGCCAGCAGTGCGGTAGCCACGGTGGGAAACTACGAGCAGTACTTC. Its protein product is CASSAVATVGNYEQYF.

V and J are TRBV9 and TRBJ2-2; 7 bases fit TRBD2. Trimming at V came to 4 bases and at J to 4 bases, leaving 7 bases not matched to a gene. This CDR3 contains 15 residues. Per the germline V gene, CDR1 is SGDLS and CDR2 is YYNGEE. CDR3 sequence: CASSPQLASTGELFF. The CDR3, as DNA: TGTGCCAGCAGCCCTCAACTAGCGAGCACCGGGGAGCTGTTTTTT.

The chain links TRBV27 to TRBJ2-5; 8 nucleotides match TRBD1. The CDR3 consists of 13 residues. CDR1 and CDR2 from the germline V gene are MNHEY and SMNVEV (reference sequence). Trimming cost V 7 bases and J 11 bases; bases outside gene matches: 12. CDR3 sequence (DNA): TGTGCCAGCACCTCGACAGGGGCCGGGGAGCAGTACTTC. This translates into CASTSTGAGEQYF.

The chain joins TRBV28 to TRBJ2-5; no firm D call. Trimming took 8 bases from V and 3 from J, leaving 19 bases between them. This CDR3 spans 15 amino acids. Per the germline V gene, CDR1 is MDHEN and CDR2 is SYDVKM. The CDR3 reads CASCPLLGGEETQYF. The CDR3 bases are TGTGCCAGCTGCCCCTTGTTGGGTGGGGAAGAGACCCAGTACTTC.

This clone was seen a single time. CDR3 sequence (DNA): TGTGCCAGCAGCGTAGCCTACGAGCAGTACTTC. Its translation: CASSVAYEQYF. V and J are TRBV9 and TRBJ2-7; no definite D call. Trimming removed 0 bases from V and 2 bases from J, with 0 bases in between. Germline CDR1 SGDLS, CDR2 YYNGEE. The CDR3 runs to 11 residues.

The CDR3 region has the DNA TGTGCCACCTACCGGGACTTGGGCACTGAAGCTTTCTTT. Protein: CATYRDLGTEAFF. The chain joins TRBV2 to TRBJ1-1, with D possibly TRBD1 on 5 matching bases. There are 13 residues in the CDR3. CDR1 and CDR2 from the germline V gene are SNHLY and FYNNEI. The germline V and J ends were trimmed by 10 bases and 4 bases, with 16 bases remaining between them.

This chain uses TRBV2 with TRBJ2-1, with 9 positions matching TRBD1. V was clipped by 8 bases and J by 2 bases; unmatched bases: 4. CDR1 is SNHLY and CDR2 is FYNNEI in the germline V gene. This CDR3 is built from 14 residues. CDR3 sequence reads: CASVGTGTYNEQFF. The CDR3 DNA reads TGTGCCAGCGTCGGGACAGGGACCTACAATGAGCAGTTCTTC.

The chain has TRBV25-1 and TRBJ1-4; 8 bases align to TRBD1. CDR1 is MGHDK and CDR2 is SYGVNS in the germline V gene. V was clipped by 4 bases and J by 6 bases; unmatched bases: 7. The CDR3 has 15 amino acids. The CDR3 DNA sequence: TGTGCCAGCAGTGGATCAGGGGGCTGGGATGAAAAACTGTTTTTT. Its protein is CASSGSGGWDEKLFF.